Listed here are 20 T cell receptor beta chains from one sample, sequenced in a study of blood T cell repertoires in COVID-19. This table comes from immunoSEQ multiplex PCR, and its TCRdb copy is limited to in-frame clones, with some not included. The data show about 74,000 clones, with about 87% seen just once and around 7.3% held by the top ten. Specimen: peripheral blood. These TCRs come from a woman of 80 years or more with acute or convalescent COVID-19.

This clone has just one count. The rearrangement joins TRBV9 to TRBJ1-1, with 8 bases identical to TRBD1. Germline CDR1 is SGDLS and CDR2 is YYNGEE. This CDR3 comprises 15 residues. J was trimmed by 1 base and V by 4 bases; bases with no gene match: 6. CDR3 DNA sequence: TGTGCCAGCAGCAAAAACGGACAGGGGAACACTGAAGCTTTCTTT. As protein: CASSKNGQGNTEAFF.

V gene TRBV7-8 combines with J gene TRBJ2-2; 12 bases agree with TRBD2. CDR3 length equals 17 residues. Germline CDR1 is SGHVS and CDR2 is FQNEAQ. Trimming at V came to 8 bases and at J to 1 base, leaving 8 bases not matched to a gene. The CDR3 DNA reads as TGTGCCAGCTCCCCACCGGGACTAGCGGGGAACACCGGGGAGCTGTTTTTT. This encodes CASSPPGLAGNTGELFF.

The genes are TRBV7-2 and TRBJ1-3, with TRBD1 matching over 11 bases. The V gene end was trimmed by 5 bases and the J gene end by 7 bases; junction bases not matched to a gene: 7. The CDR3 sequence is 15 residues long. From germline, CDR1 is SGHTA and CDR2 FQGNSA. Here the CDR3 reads CASSRDRGYQNTIYF. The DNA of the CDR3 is TGTGCCAGCAGCCGGGACAGGGGGTATCAGAACACCATATATTTT.

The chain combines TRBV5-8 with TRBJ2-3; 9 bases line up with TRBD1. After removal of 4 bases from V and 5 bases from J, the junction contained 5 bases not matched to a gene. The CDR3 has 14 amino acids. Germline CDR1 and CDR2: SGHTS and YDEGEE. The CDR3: CASSPGQGGDTQYF. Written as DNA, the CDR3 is TGTGCCAGCAGCCCGGGACAGGGAGGAGATACGCAGTATTTT.

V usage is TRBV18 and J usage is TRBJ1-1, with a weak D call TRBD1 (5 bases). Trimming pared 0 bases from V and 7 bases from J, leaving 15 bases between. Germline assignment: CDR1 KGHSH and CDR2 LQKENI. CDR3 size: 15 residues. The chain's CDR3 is CASSPPKKGVGEAFF. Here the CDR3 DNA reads TGTGCCAGCTCACCACCGAAGAAAGGGGTGGGTGAAGCTTTCTTT.

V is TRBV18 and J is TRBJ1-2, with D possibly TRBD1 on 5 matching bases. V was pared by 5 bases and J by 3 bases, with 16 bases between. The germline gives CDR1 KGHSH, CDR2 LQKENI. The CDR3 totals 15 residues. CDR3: CASSIRRGLDYGYTF. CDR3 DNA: TGTGCCAGCTCAATCCGTAGGGGCTTGGACTATGGCTACACCTTC. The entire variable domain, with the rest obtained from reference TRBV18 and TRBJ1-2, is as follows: NAGVMQNPRHLVRRRGQEARLRCSPMKGHSHVYWYRQLPEEGLKFMVYLQKENIIDESGMPKERFSAEFPKEGPSILRIQQVVRGDSAAYFCASSIRRGLDYGYTFGSGTRLTVV.

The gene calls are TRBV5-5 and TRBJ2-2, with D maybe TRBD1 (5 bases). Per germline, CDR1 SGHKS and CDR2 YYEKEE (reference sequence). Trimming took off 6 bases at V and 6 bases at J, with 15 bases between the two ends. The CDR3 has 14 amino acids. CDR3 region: CASTSLQGPGELFF. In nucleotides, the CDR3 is TGTGCCAGCACTTCACTCCAGGGCCCCGGGGAGCTGTTTTTT.

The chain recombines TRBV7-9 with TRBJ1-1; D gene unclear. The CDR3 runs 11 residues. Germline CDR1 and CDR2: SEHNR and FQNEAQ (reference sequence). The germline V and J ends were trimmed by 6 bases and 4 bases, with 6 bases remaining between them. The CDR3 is CASREFTEAFF. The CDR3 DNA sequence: TGTGCCAGCAGAGAGTTCACTGAAGCTTTCTTT.

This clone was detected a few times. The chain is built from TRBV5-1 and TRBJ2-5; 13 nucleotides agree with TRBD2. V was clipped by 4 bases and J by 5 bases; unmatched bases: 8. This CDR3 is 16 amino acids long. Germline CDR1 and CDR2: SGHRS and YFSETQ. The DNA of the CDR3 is TGCGCCAGCAGCCGAACTAGCGGGGGGGCCTGGGAGACCCAGTACTTC. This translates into CASSRTSGGAWETQYF.

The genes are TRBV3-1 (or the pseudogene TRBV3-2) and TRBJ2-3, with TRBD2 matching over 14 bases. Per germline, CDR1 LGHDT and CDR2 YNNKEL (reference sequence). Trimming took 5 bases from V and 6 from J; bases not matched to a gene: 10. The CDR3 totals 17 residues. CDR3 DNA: TGTGCCAGCAGCTTACGACCGGGACTAGCGGGAGTGGATACGCAGTATTTT. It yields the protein CASSLRPGLAGVDTQYF.

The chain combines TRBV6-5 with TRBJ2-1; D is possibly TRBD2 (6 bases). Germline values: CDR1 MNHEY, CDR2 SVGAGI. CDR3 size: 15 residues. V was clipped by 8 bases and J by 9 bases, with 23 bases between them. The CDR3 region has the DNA TGTGCCAGCGCTCGGGGGATAGCGAGCCCGGGTGAGCAGTTCTTC. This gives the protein CASARGIASPGEQFF.

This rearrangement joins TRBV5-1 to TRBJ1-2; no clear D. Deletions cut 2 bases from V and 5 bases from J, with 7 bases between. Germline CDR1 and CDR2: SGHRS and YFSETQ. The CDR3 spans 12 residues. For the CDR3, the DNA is TGCGCCAGCAGCTTCGACTTGTATGGCTACACCTTC. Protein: CASSFDLYGYTF.

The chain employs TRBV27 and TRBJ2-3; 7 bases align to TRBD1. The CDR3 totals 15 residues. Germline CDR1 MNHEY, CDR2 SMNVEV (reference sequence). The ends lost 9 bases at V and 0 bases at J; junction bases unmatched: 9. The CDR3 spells CASKTPGQSTDTQYF. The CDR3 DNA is TGTGCCAGTAAGACACCGGGACAGAGCACAGATACGCAGTATTTT.

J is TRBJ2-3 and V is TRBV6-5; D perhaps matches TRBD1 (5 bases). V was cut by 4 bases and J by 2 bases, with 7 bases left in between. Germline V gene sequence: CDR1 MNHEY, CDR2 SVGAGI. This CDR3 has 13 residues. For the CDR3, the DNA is TGTGCCAGCAGTTTGACAGTCACAGATACGCAGTATTTT. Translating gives CASSLTVTDTQYF.

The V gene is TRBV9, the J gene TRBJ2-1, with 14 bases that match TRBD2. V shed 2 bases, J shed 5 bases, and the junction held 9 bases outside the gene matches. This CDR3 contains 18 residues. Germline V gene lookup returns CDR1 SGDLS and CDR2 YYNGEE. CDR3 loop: CASSVGLAGEWDHNEQFF. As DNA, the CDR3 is TGTGCCAGCAGCGTGGGACTAGCGGGAGAGTGGGACCACAATGAGCAGTTCTTC.

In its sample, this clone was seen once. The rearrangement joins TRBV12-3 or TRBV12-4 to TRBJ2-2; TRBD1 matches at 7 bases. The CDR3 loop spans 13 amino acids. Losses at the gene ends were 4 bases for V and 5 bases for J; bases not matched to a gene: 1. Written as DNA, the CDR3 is TGTGCCAGCAGTTCACAGGGGACCGGGGAGCTGTTTTTT. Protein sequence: CASSSQGTGELFF.

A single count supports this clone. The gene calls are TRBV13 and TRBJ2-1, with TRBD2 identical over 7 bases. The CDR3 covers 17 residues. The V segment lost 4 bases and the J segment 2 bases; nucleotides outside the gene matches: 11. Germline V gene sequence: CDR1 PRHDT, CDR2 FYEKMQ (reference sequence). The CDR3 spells CASSWGEGGPPYNEQFF. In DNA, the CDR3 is TGTGCCAGCAGCTGGGGTGAGGGAGGGCCCCCCTACAATGAGCAGTTCTTC.

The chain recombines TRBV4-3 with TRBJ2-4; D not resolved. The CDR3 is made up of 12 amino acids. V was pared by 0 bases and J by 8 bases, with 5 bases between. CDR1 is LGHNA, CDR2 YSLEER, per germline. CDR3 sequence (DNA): TGCGCCAGCAGCCAAGATCGGTACATTCAGTACTTC. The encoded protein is CASSQDRYIQYF.

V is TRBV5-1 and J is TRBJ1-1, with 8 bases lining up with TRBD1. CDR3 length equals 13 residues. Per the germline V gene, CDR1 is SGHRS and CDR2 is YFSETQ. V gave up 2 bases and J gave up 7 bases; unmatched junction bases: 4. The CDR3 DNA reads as TGCGCCAGCAGCTTCCTCGGGACAGGTGAAGCTTTCTTT. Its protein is CASSFLGTGEAFF.

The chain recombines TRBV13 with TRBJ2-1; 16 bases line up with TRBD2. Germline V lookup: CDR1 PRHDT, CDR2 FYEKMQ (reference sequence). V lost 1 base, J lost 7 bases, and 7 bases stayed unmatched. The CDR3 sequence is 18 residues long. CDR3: CASSLEGLAGGPRNEQFF. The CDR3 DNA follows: TGTGCCAGCAGCTTAGAGGGACTAGCGGGAGGGCCGCGAAATGAGCAGTTCTTC.